Listed below are T cell receptor beta chains from one sample, sequenced in a study of cytomegalovirus exposure and HLA in healthy donors. Using immunoSEQ multiplex PCR, the repertoire was profiled, and TCRdb retains in-frame clones only, with some absent. The table includes 150,000 or so clones, approximately 80% detected once. The sample taken for sequencing was PBMCs. These receptors were obtained from a man in his forties in good health and CMV-seropositive. Each CDR3 is given with its conserved first and last residue. A D gene is named only where the DNA matches it firmly. Some rows have no size entry. The others give once, few or many, or a class for an expanded clone.

>.|TRBV5-1|.|TRBJ1-4
TGCGCCAGCAGCTTGATCGAGTCGGCTAATGAAAAACTGTTTTTT
CASSLIESANEKLFF
>.|TRBV10-3|.|TRBJ2-3
TGTGCCATCAGTGAGTCTTTTGAAGGCAGGGCAGATACGCAGTATTTT
CAISESFEGRADTQYF
>.|TRBV30|.|TRBJ2-7
TGTGCCTGGAGTAAGCTAGCCCCCTACGAGCAGTACTTC
CAWSKLAPYEQYF
>.|TRBV6-5|.|TRBJ2-2
TGTGCCAGCAGAGTCCAGGGTCCCGGGGAGCTGTTTTTT
CASRVQGPGELFF
>.|TRBV9|TRBD2|TRBJ2-1
TGTGCCAGCAGCCCCATAGCGGGAGTAGGGCACAATGAGCAGTTCTTC
CASSPIAGVGHNEQFF
>.|TRBV27|.|TRBJ1-1
TGTGCCAGCAGTTTATACTTGGACACTGAAGCTTTCTTT
CASSLYLDTEAFF
>.|TRBV15|.|TRBJ2-2
TGTGCCACCAGCGGTCGGACGTCGGTTAGGCGGGGAAACACCGGGGAGCTGTTTTTT
CATSGRTSVRRGNTGELFF
>once|TRBV5-4|.|TRBJ1-2
TGTGCCAGCAGCCTTTACCCTGGGGGGACCTATGGCTACACCTTC
CASSLYPGGTYGYTF
>.|TRBV4-1|.|TRBJ1-2
TGCGCCAGCAGCCAGCTTACAGGGACTGGCTACACCTTC
CASSQLTGTGYTF
>.|TRBV6-5|TRBD1|TRBJ2-7
TGTGCCAGCAGTTTAGACAGGGCTCGCGAGCAGTACTTC
CASSLDRAREQYF
>.|TRBV4-1|TRBD2|TRBJ2-3
TGCGCCAGCAGCCAAGATTGGGGACTAGAAGTGAAGTATTTT
CASSQDWGLEVKYF
>.|TRBV6-5|TRBD1|TRBJ1-2
TGTGCCAGCAGTTACGCCCGGACAGGGGGCTATGGCTACACCTTC
CASSYARTGGYGYTF
>.|TRBV15|TRBD2|TRBJ2-2
TGTGCCACCAGCAGAGATCCCGGGGGGATTGGAACCGGGGAGCTGTTTTTT
CATSRDPGGIGTGELFF
>.|TRBV7-8|.|TRBJ1-2
TGTGCCAGCAGCTTAAGTGACGGGATCTATGGCTACACCTTC
CASSLSDGIYGYTF
>.|TRBV28|TRBD1|TRBJ1-3
TGTGCCTGCCGACAGGGGGAGAGTTCTGGAAACACCATATATTTT
CACRQGESSGNTIYF